Shown below are 11 T cell receptor beta chains from a single sample sequenced in a study of early T cells in non-severe SARS-CoV-2 infection. MiXCR was run by TCRdb on the 5' RACE reads, yielding one entry per CDR3 protein. The data hold 100,000 to 120,000 distinct CDR3 sequences, with around an eighth observed a single time. The material was whole blood, obtained at baseline. The receptors originated from an adult who was a healthcare worker with PCR-confirmed SARS-CoV-2 infection or an uninfected control (not recorded which).

This clonotype showed up just a few times. This chain joins TRBV7-9 and TRBJ2-2; TRBD1 matches at 7 bases. Trimming at V came to 5 bases and at J to 4 bases, leaving 7 bases not matched to a gene. Per germline, CDR1 SEHNR and CDR2 FQNEAQ (reference sequence). CDR3 length: 15 amino acids. CDR3 nucleotide sequence: TGTGCCAGCAGCGTGGGACAGCCCATCACCGGGGAGCTGTTTTTT. Protein product: CASSVGQPITGELFF.

This clonotype was recorded many times. V usage is TRBV18 and J usage is TRBJ1-6, with D unclear. The CDR3 spans 15 residues. In germline, CDR1 is KGHSH, CDR2 LQKENI. Deletions cut 2 bases from V and 7 bases from J, with 12 bases between. The CDR3 protein is CASSPMGSENSPLHF. The CDR3 DNA reads TGTGCCAGCTCACCAATGGGGAGTGAAAATTCACCCCTCCACTTT.

In its sample, this clonotype was seen many times. The rearrangement joins TRBV4-1 to TRBJ1-1, with a weak D call TRBD1 (5 bases). CDR3 length: 15 residues. The ends were cut back, 1 base at V and 4 bases at J, with 13 bases in the middle. The germline CDR1 and CDR2 sequences are MGHRA and YSYEKL. CDR3 region: CASSQGPGSATEAFF. CDR3 coding DNA: TGCGCCAGCAGCCAAGGACCAGGGTCGGCCACTGAAGCTTTCTTT.

This chain uses TRBV5-8 with TRBJ1-1, with D possibly being TRBD1 (5 bases). The CDR3 has 14 amino acids. Per the germline V gene, CDR1 is SGHTS and CDR2 is YDEGEE. V lost 0 bases, J lost 7 bases, and 13 bases lay in between. This chain's CDR3 is CASSLGQFLGEAFF. CDR3 nucleotides: TGTGCCAGCAGCTTGGGACAGTTCCTCGGTGAAGCTTTCTTT. Looking up the rest from reference TRBV5-8 and TRBJ1-1 gives the full variable domain: EAGVTQSPTHLIKTRGQQATLRCSPISGHTSVYWYQQALGLGLQFLLWYDEGEERNRGNFPPRFSGRQFPNYSSELNVNALELEDSALYLCASSLGQFLGEAFFGQGTRLTVV.

The chain links TRBV20-1 to TRBJ2-7; 8 bases fit TRBD1. The CDR3 is 13 residues long. The germline V gene has CDR1 DFQATT and CDR2 SNEGSKA (reference sequence). J gave up 2 bases and V 2 bases, and 2 bases lay outside the gene matches. Written as DNA, the CDR3 is TGCAGTGCTAGATCGGGACAGGCCTACGAGCAGTACTTC. Translated, it gives CSARSGQAYEQYF.

This chain connects TRBV12-3 or TRBV12-4 to TRBJ1-1, with D unclear. This CDR3 spans 12 amino acids. The germline V and J ends were trimmed by 7 bases and 2 bases, with 8 bases remaining between them. CDR3 protein: CASIMQNTEAFF. CDR3 bases: TGTGCCAGCATAATGCAAAACACTGAAGCTTTCTTT.

This clonotype was detected a few times. This rearrangement joins TRBV11-2 to TRBJ2-1, with 12 bases lining up with TRBD2. Per germline, CDR1 SGHAT and CDR2 FQNNGV. The CDR3 sequence is 17 residues long. V trimming: 5 bases; J trimming: 7 bases; junction bases outside the gene matches: 12. This CDR3 is CASSRVRASGRGNEQFF. As DNA, the CDR3 is TGTGCCAGCAGCCGGGTTCGGGCTAGCGGGAGGGGGAATGAGCAGTTCTTC.

There are a few counts of this clonotype. V and J are TRBV4-2 and TRBJ1-3, with D perhaps matching TRBD1 (5 bases). Germline V gene lookup returns CDR1 LGHNA and CDR2 YNFKEQ. With 0 bases removed from V and 4 bases from J, the gap between germline ends came to 16 bases. The CDR3 runs to 17 residues. The CDR3 DNA reads TGTGCCAGCAGCCAAGATCCCCCAGGGCAGTGGGGAAACACCATATATTTT. Translation gives CASSQDPPGQWGNTIYF.

The chain joins TRBV5-1 to TRBJ2-2; tentatively, D is TRBD2 (5 bases). The CDR3 spans 14 residues. V was clipped by 6 bases and J by 2 bases, with 11 bases between them. Germline CDR1 and CDR2: SGHRS and YFSETQ. For the CDR3, the DNA is TGCGCCAGCATGCGGGCAATAAACACCGGGGAGCTGTTTTTT. This translates into CASMRAINTGELFF.

The rearrangement links TRBV12-3 or TRBV12-4 to TRBJ1-1, with 7 positions matching TRBD1. V lost 3 bases, J lost 4 bases, and 5 bases stayed unmatched. The CDR3 sequence is 14 residues long. CDR3 amino acids: CASSLAHRGTEAFF. The CDR3 region has the DNA TGTGCCAGCAGTTTGGCACACAGGGGCACTGAAGCTTTCTTT.

Only a few counts were recorded for this clonotype. The J gene is TRBJ2-2, the V gene TRBV3-1, with 11 bases identical to TRBD1. Unmatched junction bases numbered 3, after V lost 4 bases and J lost 2 bases. CDR1 LGHDT and CDR2 YNNKEL come from the germline V gene (reference sequence). CDR3 length: 16 amino acids. This CDR3 is CASSPRTGGNTGELFF. The CDR3 DNA reads TGTGCCAGCAGCCCGCGGACAGGGGGCAACACCGGGGAGCTGTTTTTT.